This T cell receptor (beta chain) was documented in a study of identical twins' blood T cells. CDR1 MNHNS and CDR2 SASEGT come from the germline V gene. The CDR3 is made up of 16 amino acids. V lost 2 bases, J lost 1 base, and 12 bases lay in between. TCRdb itself ran the 5' RACE reads through MiXCR, one entry per CDR3 protein. The data contain around 380,000 distinct CDR3 sequences, over 25% of them seen just once; the ten biggest clones take up roughly 5.5%. This clonotype was seen only a few times. The sample was PBMCs. The clonotype originates from a woman aged 18 to 55 in good health. V usage is TRBV6-1 and J usage is TRBJ1-5; TRBD1 is a possible D gene (6 bases). The DNA of the CDR3 is TGTGCCAGCAGTGAAATAGCGGGGGCCAGCAATCAGCCCCAGCATTTT. The encoded protein is CASSEIAGASNQPQHF.